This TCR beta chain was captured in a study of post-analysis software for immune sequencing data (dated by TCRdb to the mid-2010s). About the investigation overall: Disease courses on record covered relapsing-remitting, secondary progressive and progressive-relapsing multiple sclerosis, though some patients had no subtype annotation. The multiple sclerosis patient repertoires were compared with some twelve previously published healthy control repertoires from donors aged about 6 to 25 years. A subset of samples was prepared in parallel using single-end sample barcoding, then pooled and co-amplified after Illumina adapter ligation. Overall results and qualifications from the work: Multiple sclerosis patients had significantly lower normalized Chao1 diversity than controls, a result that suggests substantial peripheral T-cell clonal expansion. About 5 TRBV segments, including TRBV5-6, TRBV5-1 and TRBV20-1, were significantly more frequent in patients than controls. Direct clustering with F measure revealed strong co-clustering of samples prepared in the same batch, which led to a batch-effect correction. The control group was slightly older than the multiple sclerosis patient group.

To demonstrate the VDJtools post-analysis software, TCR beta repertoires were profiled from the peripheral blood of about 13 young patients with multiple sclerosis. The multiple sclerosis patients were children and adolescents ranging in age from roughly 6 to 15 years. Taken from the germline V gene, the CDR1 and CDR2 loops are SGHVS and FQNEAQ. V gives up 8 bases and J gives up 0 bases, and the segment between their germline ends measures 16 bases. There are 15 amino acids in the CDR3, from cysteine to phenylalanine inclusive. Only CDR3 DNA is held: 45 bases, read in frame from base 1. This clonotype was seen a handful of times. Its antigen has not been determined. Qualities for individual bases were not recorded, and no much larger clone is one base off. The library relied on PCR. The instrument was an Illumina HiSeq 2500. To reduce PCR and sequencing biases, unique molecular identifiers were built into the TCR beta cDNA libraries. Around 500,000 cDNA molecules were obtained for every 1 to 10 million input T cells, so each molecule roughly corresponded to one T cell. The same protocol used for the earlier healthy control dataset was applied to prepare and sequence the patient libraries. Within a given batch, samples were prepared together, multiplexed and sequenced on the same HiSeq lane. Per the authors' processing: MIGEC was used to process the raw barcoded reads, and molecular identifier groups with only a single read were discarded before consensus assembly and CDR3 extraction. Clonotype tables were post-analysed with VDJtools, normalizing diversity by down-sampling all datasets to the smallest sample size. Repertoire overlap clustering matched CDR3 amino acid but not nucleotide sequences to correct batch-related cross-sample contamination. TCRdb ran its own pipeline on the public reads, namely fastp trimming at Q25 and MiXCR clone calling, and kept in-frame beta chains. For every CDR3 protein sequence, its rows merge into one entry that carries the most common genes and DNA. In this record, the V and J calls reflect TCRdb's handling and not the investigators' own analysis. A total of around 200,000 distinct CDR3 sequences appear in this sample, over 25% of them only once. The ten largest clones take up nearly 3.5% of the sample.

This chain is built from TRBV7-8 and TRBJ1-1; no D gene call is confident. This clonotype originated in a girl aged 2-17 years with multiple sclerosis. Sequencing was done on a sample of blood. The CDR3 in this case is CASLRSSVMNTEAFF. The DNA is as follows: TGTGCCAGCCTCCGGAGTTCGGTGATGAACACTGAAGCTTTCTTT.